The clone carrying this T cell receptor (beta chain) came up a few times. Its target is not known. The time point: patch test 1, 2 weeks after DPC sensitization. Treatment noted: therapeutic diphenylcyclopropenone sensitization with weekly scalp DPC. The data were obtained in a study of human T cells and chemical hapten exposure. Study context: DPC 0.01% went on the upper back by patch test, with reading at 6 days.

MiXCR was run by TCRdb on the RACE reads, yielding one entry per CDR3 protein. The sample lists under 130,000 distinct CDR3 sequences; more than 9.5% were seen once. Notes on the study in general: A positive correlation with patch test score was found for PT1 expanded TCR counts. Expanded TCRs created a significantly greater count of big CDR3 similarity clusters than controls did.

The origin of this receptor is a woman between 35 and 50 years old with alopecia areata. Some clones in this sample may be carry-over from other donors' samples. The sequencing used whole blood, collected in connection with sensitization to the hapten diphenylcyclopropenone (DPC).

CDR3 region: CATSRDPGDRGDNEQFF. CDR3 nucleotides: TGTGCCACCAGCAGAGATCCCGGGGACAGGGGGGACAATGAGCAGTTCTTC. The rearrangement uses TRBV15 and TRBJ2-1, with TRBD1 identical over 11 bases. This CDR3 is 17 amino acids long. V lost 0 bases to trimming and J lost 5 bases; unmatched junction nucleotides: 6. Germline loops: CDR1 LNHNV, CDR2 YYDKDF (reference sequence).